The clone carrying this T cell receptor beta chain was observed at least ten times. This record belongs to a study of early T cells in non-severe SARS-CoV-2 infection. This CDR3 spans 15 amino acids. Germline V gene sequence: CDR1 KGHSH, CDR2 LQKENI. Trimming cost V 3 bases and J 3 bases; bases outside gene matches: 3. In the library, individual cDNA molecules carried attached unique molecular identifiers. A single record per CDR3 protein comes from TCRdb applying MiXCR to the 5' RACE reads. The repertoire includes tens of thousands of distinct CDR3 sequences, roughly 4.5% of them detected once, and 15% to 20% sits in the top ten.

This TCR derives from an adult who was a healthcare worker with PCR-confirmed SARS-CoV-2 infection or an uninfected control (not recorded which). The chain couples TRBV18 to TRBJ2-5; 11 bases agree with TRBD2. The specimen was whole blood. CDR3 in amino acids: CASSPALAGEETQYF. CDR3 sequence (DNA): TGTGCCAGCTCACCCGCACTAGCGGGAGAAGAGACCCAGTACTTC.